This is a list of T cell receptor beta chains from one sample in a study of T cell responses to AZD1222 COVID-19 vaccine. Measured with immunoSEQ multiplex PCR; TCRdb has only the in-frame clones, and not every one. This table has about 76,000 clones, roughly 88% appearing once. The specimen comprised peripheral blood, sampled on day 0 of MenACWY control vaccination. These receptors originate from an adult in good health. CDR3s include the opening cysteine and the closing phenylalanine or tryptophan.

length,V,CDR3
16,TRBV4-3,CASSPRGSGKQETQYF
13,TRBV11-3,CASSSGWDTEAFF
15,TRBV14,CASSQELGTIYGYTF
15,TRBV7-8,CASSLPGDSNQPQHF
14,TRBV7-9,CASRVQGGDSPLHF
17,TRBV16,CASSRIYTGEQQETQYF
14,TRBV30,CAWSPTLRGDTQYF
14,TRBV28,CASSLQGDGRGYTF
14,TRBV30,CAWTPIRPHTEAFF
16,TRBV2,CASSDSSKGANEKLFF
14,TRBV9,CASSVAGDGPEQYF
14,TRBV6-5,CASRRTGRGGEAFF
14,TRBV6-2/TRBV6-3,CASSYPGGYNEQFF
15,TRBV18,CASSPKGQGASGYTF
10,TRBV9,CASSGETQYF